The 18 T cell receptor beta chains reported below all come from one sample, sequenced in a study of cytomegalovirus exposure and HLA in healthy donors. Primers: 60 Vbeta forward and 13 Jbeta reverse. The table came from immunoSEQ multiplex PCR; TCRdb's copy has only in-frame clones and leaves some out. Of approximately 130,000 clones detected, about 8% appear once; the ten largest clones hold 6% to 7.5%. The sequencing sample was made of PBMCs. All receptors come from a woman in her thirties or forties in good health and CMV-seropositive.

This clone showed up just a few times. This rearrangement joins TRBV6-5 to TRBJ2-1; 12 positions match TRBD2. The CDR3 extends over 16 amino acids. The J segment lost 7 bases and the V segment lost 0 bases, leaving 4 bases of the junction unmatched. In germline, CDR1 is MNHEY, CDR2 SVGAGI. Written as DNA, the CDR3 is TGTGCCAGCAGTTACTCGCTAGCGGGGGGGCAGAATGAGCAGTTCTTC. Translated, it gives CASSYSLAGGQNEQFF.

In its sample, this clone was seen a few times. The V and J genes are TRBV6-1 and TRBJ2-7; TRBD1 agrees at 9 bases. V lost 3 bases and J lost 5; bases outside the gene matches: 8. Germline V lookup: CDR1 MNHNS, CDR2 SASEGT. This CDR3 spans 15 amino acids. CDR3 region: CASSDLPGQGNEQYF. The CDR3 bases are TGTGCCAGCAGTGATTTACCGGGACAGGGCAACGAGCAGTACTTC.

This clone was observed at least ten times. The chain employs TRBV10-3 and TRBJ2-7, with D perhaps matching TRBD1 (6 bases). The V end lost 8 bases, the J end lost 3 bases, and 14 bases lay between the germline ends. This CDR3 spans 13 amino acids. CDR1 and CDR2 from the germline V gene are ENHRY and SYGVKD. CDR3 DNA sequence: TGTGCCATCTCCGAGGACAGCGGCTACGAGCAGTACTTC. It codes for CAISEDSGYEQYF.

This clone was found a few times. V usage is TRBV6-6 and J usage is TRBJ2-3, with a weak D call TRBD1 (7 bases). Germline CDR1 MNHNY, CDR2 SVGAGI (reference sequence). Between the trimmed V and J ends, which lost 10 bases and 4 bases, there was a span of 21 bases. The CDR3 is 15 residues long. CDR3 region: CAIKQGTVEADTQYF. DNA for the CDR3: TGTGCCATAAAACAGGGGACTGTTGAGGCAGATACGCAGTATTTT.

This clone showed up just a few times. The J gene is TRBJ2-1, the V gene TRBV12-5, with 7 bases lining up with TRBD1. Trimming removed 5 bases from V and 1 base from J; junction bases left unmatched: 5. Germline CDR1 reads LGHNT; CDR2 reads FRNRAP. The length of the CDR3 is 15 residues. CDR3 nucleotide sequence: TGTGCTAGTGGTACACCGGGACAGTCCTACAATGAGCAGTTCTTC. It is translated as CASGTPGQSYNEQFF.

Worth noting for this clone: At one end the junction does not follow the germline gene, possibly because of a read error. The V gene is TRBV9, the J gene TRBJ1-1; 8 positions match TRBD1. Germline loops: CDR1 SGDLS, CDR2 YYNGEE. The CDR3 sequence is 13 residues long. The CDR3 protein is CASSASPDREASF. The CDR3 DNA reads as TGTGCCAGCAGCGCATCCCCGGACAGGGAAGCTTCCTTT. Together with reference TRBV9 and TRBJ1-1, the CDR3 gives the full variable domain: DSGVTQTPKHLITATGQRVTLRCSPRSGDLSVYWYQQSLDQGLQFLIQYYNGEERAKGNILERFSAQQFPDLHSELNLSSLELGDSALYFCASSASPDREASFGQGTRLTVV.

The chain combines TRBV5-1 with TRBJ2-2; D is ambiguous. Germline V gene lookup returns CDR1 SGHRS and CDR2 YFSETQ. This CDR3 is built from 15 residues. V was clipped by 0 bases and J by 3 bases, with 9 bases between them. Here the CDR3 DNA reads TGCGCCAGCAGCTTGGATAGCAGATACACCGGGGAGCTGTTTTTT. This sequence encodes CASSLDSRYTGELFF.

This clone has only one observation. The germline gene is not matched at one end of the junction; a read error may be the cause. The chain carries TRBV10-2 and TRBJ1-5; a possible D gene is TRBD1 (5 bases). The CDR3 extends over 15 amino acids. Germline loops: CDR1 WSHSY, CDR2 SAAADI. The CDR3 protein is CASSEIGGGNQPQNF. The CDR3 DNA is TGCGCCAGCAGTGAGATTGGGGGAGGGAATCAGCCCCAGAATTTT.

The CDR3 DNA reads TGTGCCAGCAGCTTGCCCCTGGGCCAGCCGAATGGAACTTCCTACGAGCAGTACTTC. Encoded protein: CASSLPLGQPNGTSYEQYF. J is TRBJ2-7 and V is TRBV5-4; D not certain. Per germline, CDR1 SGHNT and CDR2 YYREEE (reference sequence). The CDR3 spans 19 residues. Trimming shortened V by 1 base and J by 1 base, and 24 bases separated the two germline ends.

The rearrangement links TRBV28 to TRBJ2-7; possible D gene TRBD2, 6 bases. Trimming removed 9 bases at V and 2 bases at J, with 20 bases between. The CDR3 is 15 residues long. Germline V gene lookup returns CDR1 MDHEN and CDR2 SYDVKM. CDR3 amino acids: CASHVSGLQTYEQYF. The CDR3 DNA follows: TGTGCCAGTCACGTCTCGGGACTTCAGACCTACGAGCAGTACTTC.

This clone was recorded a few times. The chain is built from TRBV6-6 and TRBJ2-7, with 9 bases fitting TRBD1. J gave up 3 bases and V 4 bases, and 7 bases lay outside the gene matches. CDR3 length: 15 residues. The germline V gene has CDR1 MNHNY and CDR2 SVGAGI (reference sequence). The CDR3 here is CASSLRGTGNYEQYV. Written as DNA, the CDR3 is TGTGCCAGCAGTTTGAGGGGGACAGGGAACTACGAGCAGTACGTC.

The V call is TRBV2, the J call TRBJ2-7; the D gene is possibly TRBD1 (6 bases). Trimming took off 7 bases at V and 6 bases at J, with 19 bases between the two ends. The CDR3 is 14 residues long. Germline V gene sequence: CDR1 SNHLY, CDR2 FYNNEI. The CDR3 sequence: CASIFPGGRGEQYF. The CDR3, as DNA: TGTGCCAGCATTTTTCCTGGGGGCCGGGGCGAGCAGTACTTC. The variable domain in full, completed from reference TRBV2 and TRBJ2-7, reads EPEVTQTPSHQVTQMGQEVILRCVPISNHLYFYWYRQILGQKVEFLVSFYNNEISEKSEIFDDQFSVERPDGSNFTLKIRSTKLEDSAMYFCASIFPGGRGEQYFGPGTRLTVT.

This clone turned up a few times. The gene calls are TRBV18 and TRBJ1-1; D might be TRBD1 (5 bases). Trimming removed 3 bases from V and 4 bases from J, with 15 bases in between. The CDR3 consists of 15 residues. CDR1 is KGHSH, CDR2 LQKENI, per germline. The CDR3 here is CASSPPSRASTEAFF. The CDR3 DNA reads TGTGCCAGCTCACCCCCCTCCAGGGCATCCACTGAAGCTTTCTTT.

The rearrangement joins TRBV27 to TRBJ2-7; 10 bases agree with TRBD1. The CDR3 is 15 amino acids. J lost 6 bases, V lost 4 bases, and 9 bases had no gene match. Looked up from germline, CDR1 is MNHEY and CDR2 is SMNVEV (reference sequence). CDR3 in DNA: TGTGCCAGCAGTTCCCGGGACAGGGGCCAGGGCGAGCAGTACTTC. This sequence encodes CASSSRDRGQGEQYF.

CDR3 protein: CASSISTGDTEAFF. CDR3 DNA: TGTGCCAGCAGCATATCAACAGGGGACACTGAAGCTTTCTTT. J is TRBJ1-1 and V is TRBV7-9; 7 nucleotides match TRBD1. CDR3 length: 14 amino acids. With V trimmed by 5 bases and J by 3 bases, 6 bases remained unmatched. Germline V gene lookup returns CDR1 SEHNR and CDR2 FQNEAQ (reference sequence).

This chain connects TRBV21-1 to TRBJ2-7; TRBD1 is the table's D call, not checked against the DNA. TRBV21-1 is noted as a pseudogene. The CDR3 has 15 amino acids. The DNA of the CDR3 is TGTGCCAGCAACCAATCCCCGGACAGGGTGTCTAGGCAGTACTTC. Protein sequence: CASNQSPDRVSRQYF.

This clone has only a few counts. The gene calls are TRBV7-6 and TRBJ2-1; tentatively, D is TRBD2 (6 bases). Germline CDR1 reads SGHVS; CDR2 reads FNYEAQ. The CDR3 spans 15 residues. Deletions cut 4 bases from V and 4 bases from J, with 14 bases between. The CDR3 region has the DNA TGTGCCAGCAGCTCGGGACTTCGTATATACAATGAGCAGTTCTTC. Its protein is CASSSGLRIYNEQFF.

This clone was observed a handful of times. The chain combines TRBV6-1 with TRBJ1-1; D perhaps matches TRBD1 (6 bases). Trimming removed 7 bases from V and 0 bases from J, with 15 bases in between. The CDR3 runs 15 residues. Germline CDR1 reads MNHNS; CDR2 reads SASEGT. CDR3 DNA: TGTGCCAGCAAACTCCGGGACAACTTGAACACTGAAGCTTTCTTT. Protein sequence: CASKLRDNLNTEAFF.